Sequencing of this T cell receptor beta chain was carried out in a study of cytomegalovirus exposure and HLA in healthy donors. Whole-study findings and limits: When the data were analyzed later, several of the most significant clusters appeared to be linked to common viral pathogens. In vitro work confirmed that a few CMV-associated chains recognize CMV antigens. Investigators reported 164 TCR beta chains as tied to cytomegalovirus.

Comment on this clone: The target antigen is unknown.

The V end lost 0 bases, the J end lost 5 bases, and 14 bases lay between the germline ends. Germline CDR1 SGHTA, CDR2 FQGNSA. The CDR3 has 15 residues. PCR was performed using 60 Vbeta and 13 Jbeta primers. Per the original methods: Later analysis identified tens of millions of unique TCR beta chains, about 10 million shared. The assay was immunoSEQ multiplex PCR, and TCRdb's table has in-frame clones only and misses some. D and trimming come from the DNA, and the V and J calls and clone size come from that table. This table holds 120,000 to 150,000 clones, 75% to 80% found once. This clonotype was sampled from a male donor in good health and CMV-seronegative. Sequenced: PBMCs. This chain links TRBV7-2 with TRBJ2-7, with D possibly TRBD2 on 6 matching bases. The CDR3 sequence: CASSLAPEGFNEQYF. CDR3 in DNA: TGTGCCAGCAGCTTAGCGCCGGAGGGCTTCAACGAGCAGTACTTC.